These 10 T cell receptor beta chains share one sample of origin, sequenced in a study of T cells in Graves' hyperthyroidism and ophthalmopathy. Researchers took RNA transcripts and amplified the TCR beta CDR3 regions from them. The primer set for the first-round RT-PCR of the TCR CDR3 was HTBI. One entry per CDR3 protein results from TCRdb running MiXCR on the multiplex PCR reads. This table holds fewer than 350,000 distinct CDR3 sequences, roughly 15% found once. Material: blood. These receptors were collected from a woman aged 40 to 50 with Graves' hyperthyroidism.

The V and J genes are TRBV7-9 and TRBJ2-1; D is unclear. Trimming shortened V by 1 base and J by 8 bases, and 18 bases separated the two germline ends. The CDR3 has 16 amino acids. CDR1 is SEHNR and CDR2 is FQNEAQ in the germline V gene (reference sequence). CDR3 sequence reads: CASSLERIVRVDEQFF. CDR3 nucleotides: TGTGCCAGCAGCTTAGAACGGATTGTACGGGTCGATGAGCAGTTCTTC.

The table lists this clonotype with many counts. This chain uses TRBV12-3 or TRBV12-4 with TRBJ1-1, with D maybe TRBD1 (6 bases). The CDR3 runs to 14 residues. Trimming took off 5 bases at V and 8 bases at J, with 18 bases between the two ends. The CDR3 loop is CASSAQGAVPEAFF. CDR3 nucleotide sequence: TGTGCCAGCAGTGCACAGGGAGCTGTGCCGGAAGCTTTCTTT.

This clonotype appeared a few times. V and J are TRBV24-1 and TRBJ1-5; no clear D gene. The CDR3 is made up of 15 amino acids. CDR1 is KGHDR, CDR2 SFDVKD, per germline. With 4 bases removed from V and 1 base from J, the gap between germline ends came to 10 bases. Here the CDR3 DNA reads TGTGCCACCAGTGAGGGCAGGTTGAGCAATCAGCCCCAGCATTTT. Its protein is CATSEGRLSNQPQHF.

This clonotype has a count of ten or more. The rearrangement links TRBV6-1 to TRBJ1-5; 9 bases align to TRBD1. V dropped 7 bases and J dropped 2; count of bases not matched to a gene: 15. CDR3 length: 18 amino acids. Germline CDR1 reads MNHNS; CDR2 reads SASEGT. The CDR3 is CASTSLGQGNIGNQPQHF. The DNA for the CDR3 is TGTGCCAGCACATCGCTCGGACAGGGGAATATCGGCAATCAGCCCCAGCATTTT.

This clonotype was detected ten times or more. V is TRBV20-1 and J is TRBJ1-1; a possible D gene is TRBD1 (5 bases). Trimming cost V 2 bases and J 0 bases, with 16 bases left between them. Germline V gene data show CDR1 as DFQATT and CDR2 as SNEGSKA (reference sequence). This CDR3 spans 16 amino acids. CDR3 sequence reads: CSARNLGVPMNTEAFF. The CDR3 DNA is TGCAGTGCTAGAAATTTAGGGGTACCTATGAACACTGAAGCTTTCTTT.

This clonotype came up many times. This chain uses TRBV12-3 or TRBV12-4 with TRBJ2-3, with 7 positions matching TRBD2. This CDR3 spans 13 amino acids. V shed 5 bases, J shed 4 bases, and the junction held 3 bases outside the gene matches. CDR3 sequence: CASSRGLADTQYF. DNA of the CDR3: TGTGCCAGCAGTCGCGGACTAGCAGATACGCAGTATTTT.

The V call is TRBV28, the J call TRBJ2-1; the D call may be TRBD1 or TRBD2 (5 bases each). V dropped 2 bases and J dropped 5 bases, with 13 bases sitting between them. This CDR3 is built from 15 residues. Germline CDR1 is MDHEN and CDR2 is SYDVKM. The CDR3 coding sequence is TGTGCCAGCAGTTTAAGTGGTGAGGGGCACAATGAGCAGTTCTTC. Its protein is CASSLSGEGHNEQFF. Full variable domain (rest looked up from reference TRBV28 and TRBJ2-1): DVKVTQSSRYLVKRTGEKVFLECVQDMDHENMFWYRQDPGLGLRLIYFSYDVKMKEKGDIPEGYSVSREKKERFSLILESASTNQTSMYLCASSLSGEGHNEQFFGPGTRLTVL.

This clonotype was recorded at least ten times. The chain links TRBV11-1 to TRBJ2-7; D call uncertain. The length of the CDR3 is 12 residues. V lost 4 bases to trimming and J lost 3 bases, with 7 bases between them. The germline V gene has CDR1 SGHAT and CDR2 FQDESV (reference sequence). CDR3 loop: CASSSSDYEQYF. CDR3 sequence (DNA): TGTGCCAGCAGCTCCTCAGACTACGAGCAGTACTTC.

This clonotype was detected many times. Here the CDR3 reads CASSYGGEGQPQHF. The CDR3 nucleotides are TGTGCCAGCAGTTACGGGGGCGAGGGTCAGCCCCAGCATTTT. The chain uses TRBV6-6 and TRBJ1-5, with D perhaps TRBD1 (6 bases). Trimming left V 2 bases short and J 6 bases short, with 11 bases between. This CDR3 is 14 amino acids long. Germline V gene data show CDR1 as MNHNY and CDR2 as SVGAGI (reference sequence).

This clonotype was counted many times. This chain joins TRBV3-1 and TRBJ2-5; D not certain. Germline assignment: CDR1 LGHDT and CDR2 YNNKEL (reference sequence). Trimming shortened V by 1 base and J by 3 bases, and 9 bases separated the two germline ends. The CDR3 length is 14 residues. The CDR3 DNA follows: TGTGCCAGCAGCCAAGTCCGTCAGGAAGAGACCCAGTACTTC. Residues: CASSQVRQEETQYF.